The 17 T cell receptor beta chains given below trace back to one sample, sequenced in a study of OX40 agonist ivuxolimab in advanced cancers. Libraries were prepared by immunoSEQ multiplex PCR; TCRdb keeps only in-frame clonotypes and omits some of them. The data contain about 35,000 clones, about four fifths of them singletons. The sequencing used CD4+ or CD8+ T cells sorted from blood, collected in a trial of the OX40 agonist ivuxolimab. The receptors were gathered from an adult with an advanced solid tumor such as melanoma, head and neck, liver or kidney cancer.

This clone qualifies as medium-sized. The rearrangement uses TRBV6-1 and TRBJ2-7; the D gene is possibly TRBD2 (6 bases). The CDR3 totals 13 residues. V was clipped by 10 bases and J by 6 bases, with 19 bases between them. CDR1 MNHNS and CDR2 SASEGT come from the germline V gene. CDR3 sequence reads: CATLRDWGGEQYF. For the CDR3, the DNA is TGTGCCACCCTCCGGGACTGGGGCGGCGAGCAGTACTTC.

The J gene is TRBJ2-7, the V gene TRBV5-4, with TRBD2 matching 13 bases. The CDR3 runs to 16 residues. Germline V gene data show CDR1 as SGHNT and CDR2 as YYREEE (reference sequence). The ends lost 3 bases at V and 7 bases at J; junction bases unmatched: 10. For the CDR3, the DNA is TGTGCCAGCAGCTCTGGGACTAGCGGGACGGGACGGGAGCAGTACTTC. The encoded protein is CASSSGTSGTGREQYF. The complete variable domain, with remaining parts taken from reference TRBV5-4 and TRBJ2-7, reads ETGVTQSPTHLIKTRGQQVTLRCSSQSGHNTVSWYQQALGQGPQFIFQYYREEENGRGNFPPRFSGLQFPNYSSELNVNALELDDSALYLCASSSGTSGTGREQYFGPGTRLTVT.

J is TRBJ1-1 and V is TRBV2; perhaps TRBD1 as D (5 bases). V was clipped by 7 bases and J by 8 bases, with 17 bases between them. Looked up from germline, CDR1 is SNHLY and CDR2 is FYNNEI. The CDR3 consists of 13 residues. The DNA of the CDR3 is TGTGCCAGCAAGTACAGGCGGGCTCTGGAAGCTTTCTTT. It translates to CASKYRRALEAFF.

This clone showed up just a few times. The V call is TRBV6-6, the J call TRBJ1-2; D is possibly TRBD1 (5 bases). Germline assignment: CDR1 MNHNY and CDR2 SVGAGI (reference sequence). Trimming removed 6 bases at V and 1 base at J, with 9 bases between. The CDR3 is 13 residues long. The CDR3 DNA sequence: TGTGCCAGCAGAAACGGGGGTAACTATGGCTACACCTTC. This sequence encodes CASRNGGNYGYTF.

The chain has TRBV6-6 and TRBJ2-7, with D possibly TRBD1 on 6 matching bases. CDR1 is MNHNY and CDR2 is SVGAGI in the germline V gene (reference sequence). Trimming stripped 5 bases from V and 1 base from J, with 15 bases between. The CDR3 sequence is 15 residues long. This chain's CDR3 is CASSKRDILSYEQYF. CDR3 nucleotide sequence: TGTGCCAGCAGTAAACGGGACATCTTATCCTACGAGCAGTACTTC.

The chain couples TRBV5-4 to TRBJ2-2; D is perhaps TRBD1 (6 bases). The V gene's germline CDR1 is SGHNT and CDR2 YYREEE (reference sequence). The CDR3 totals 14 residues. Trimming took 5 bases from V and 4 from J, leaving 12 bases between them. CDR3 nucleotides: TGTGCCAGCAGTTTTCAGACAGGCACCGGGGAGCTGTTTTTT. Translation gives CASSFQTGTGELFF.

CDR3 coding DNA: TGTGCCAGCAGTTTATCGGCGGGAGACAGGGTTTCTAACTATGGCTACACCTTC. Its protein is CASSLSAGDRVSNYGYTF. The V gene is TRBV27, the J gene TRBJ1-2, with 7 bases identical to TRBD1. The CDR3 has 18 amino acids. Germline V gene lookup returns CDR1 MNHEY and CDR2 SMNVEV (reference sequence). V shed 0 bases and J 0 bases; nucleotides not matched to a gene: 10.

The rearrangement uses TRBV11-2 and TRBJ2-5; 7 bases align to TRBD1. The CDR3 consists of 15 residues. The V gene end was trimmed by 3 bases and the J gene end by 5 bases; junction bases not matched to a gene: 9. CDR1 and CDR2 (germline): SGHAT, FQNNGV. The CDR3 DNA is TGTGCCAGCAGCTTGCAACAGGGGACCGGGGAGACCCAGTACTTC. Amino acid sequence: CASSLQQGTGETQYF.

J is TRBJ1-1 and V is TRBV6-5, with D unclear. CDR1 and CDR2 from the germline V gene are MNHEY and SVGAGI. The V gene lost 0 bases and the J gene lost 1 base, with 3 bases spanning the gap. The CDR3 contains 13 residues. CDR3 loop: CASSYSTNTEAFF. In DNA form, the CDR3 reads TGTGCCAGCAGTTACTCGACGAACACTGAAGCTTTCTTT.

This clone was picked up a small number of times. The chain joins TRBV6-1 to TRBJ1-1; unclear D gene. Germline V CDR1 and CDR2: MNHNS, SASEGT. There are 13 residues in the CDR3. The V and J ends lost 7 bases and 5 bases respectively, with 14 bases between them. The DNA for the CDR3 is TGTGCCAGCAAGGCGGGTTGGAGAACTGAAGCTTTCTTT. Translating it yields CASKAGWRTEAFF.

This chain links TRBV2 with TRBJ2-3; D perhaps matches TRBD1 (6 bases). The CDR3 runs to 14 residues. The V and J ends lost 7 bases and 2 bases respectively, with 13 bases between them. From germline, CDR1 is SNHLY and CDR2 FYNNEI. The DNA for the CDR3 is TGTGCCAGCAAAAAACAGGGAGCCACAGATACGCAGTATTTT. It is translated as CASKKQGATDTQYF.

A word on this clone: A far larger clone differs by one base, so this is likely a read error. This rearrangement joins TRBV11-2 to TRBJ2-7; TRBD1 aligns across 7 bases. Germline values: CDR1 SGHAT, CDR2 FQNNGV. The V and J ends lost 5 bases and 3 bases, in that order; junction bases with no gene match: 10. The CDR3 spans 15 residues. The CDR3 sequence is CASSQGTDGIYEQYF. The DNA of the CDR3 is TGTGCCAGCAGCCAAGGGACAGACGGGATCTACGAGCAGTACTTC.

CDR3 sequence: CASSLVSGANQPQHF. The CDR3 DNA reads TGTGCCAGCAGCTTAGTTTCAGGGGCAAATCAGCCCCAGCATTTT. This sequence joins TRBV7-9 and TRBJ1-5; weak D call: TRBD1 (6 bases). CDR1 is SEHNR and CDR2 is FQNEAQ in the germline V gene (reference sequence). This CDR3 comprises 15 residues. Trimming removed 1 base at V and 4 bases at J, with 11 bases between.

The chain carries TRBV7-3 and TRBJ1-3; TRBD1 aligns across 10 bases. There are 13 residues in the CDR3. Germline lookup yields CDR1 SGHTA and CDR2 FQGTGA. Unmatched junction bases numbered 2, after V lost 5 bases and J lost 7 bases. The DNA for the CDR3 is TGTGCCAGCAGCCCGGACAGGGGGAACACCATATATTTT. It specifies CASSPDRGNTIYF.

V usage is TRBV4-2 and J usage is TRBJ2-5; 7 bases are a match to TRBD1. The better agreement between TRBJ2-7 and the DNA end casts doubt on the J call. The CDR3 has 14 residues. CDR1 is LGHNA, CDR2 YNFKEQ, per germline. For the CDR3, the DNA is TGTGCCAGCAGCCAAGAGGACAGGTCCTACGAGCAGTACTTC. It encodes CASSQEDRSYEQYF.

The chain uses TRBV19 and TRBJ1-1; D might be TRBD1 (6 bases). V was clipped by 4 bases and J by 5 bases, with 17 bases between them. The germline gives CDR1 LNHDA, CDR2 SQIVND (reference sequence). The CDR3 extends over 15 amino acids. The CDR3 is CASSSQSGAWTEAFF. For the CDR3, the DNA is TGTGCCAGTAGTAGCCAGTCAGGGGCCTGGACTGAAGCTTTCTTT.

CDR3 sequence: CASSGSSGAPDTQYF. CDR3 coding DNA: TGCGCCAGCAGCGGCTCCTCGGGGGCCCCAGATACGCAGTATTTT. V gene TRBV5-1 combines with J gene TRBJ2-3, with D perhaps TRBD1 or TRBD2 (6 bases each). CDR3 length: 15 residues. V was cut by 4 bases and J by 4 bases, with 16 bases left in between. Looked up from germline, CDR1 is SGHRS and CDR2 is YFSETQ. The whole variable domain, filled in from reference TRBV5-1 and TRBJ2-3, reads KAGVTQTPRYLIKTRGQQVTLSCSPISGHRSVSWYQQTPGQGLQFLFEYFSETQRNKGNFPGRFSGRQFSNSRSEMNVSTLELGDSALYLCASSGSSGAPDTQYFGPGTRLTVL.